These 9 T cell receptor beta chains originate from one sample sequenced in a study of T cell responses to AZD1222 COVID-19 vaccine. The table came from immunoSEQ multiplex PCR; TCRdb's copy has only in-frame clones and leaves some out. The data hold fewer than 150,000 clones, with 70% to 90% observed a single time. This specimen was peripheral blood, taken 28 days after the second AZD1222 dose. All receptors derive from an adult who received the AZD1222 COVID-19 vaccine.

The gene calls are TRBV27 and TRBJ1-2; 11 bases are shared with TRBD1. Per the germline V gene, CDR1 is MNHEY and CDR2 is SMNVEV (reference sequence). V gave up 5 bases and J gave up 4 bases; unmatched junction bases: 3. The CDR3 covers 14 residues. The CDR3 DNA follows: TGTGCCAGCAGTACCGGACAGGGGGCCTATGGCTACACCTTC. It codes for CASSTGQGAYGYTF.

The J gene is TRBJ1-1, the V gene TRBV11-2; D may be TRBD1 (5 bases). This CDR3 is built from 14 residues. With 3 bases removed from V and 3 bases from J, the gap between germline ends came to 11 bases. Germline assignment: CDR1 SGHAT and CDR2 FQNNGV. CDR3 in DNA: TGTGCCAGCAGCTTGGGGGATGCGGACACTGAAGCTTTCTTT. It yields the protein CASSLGDADTEAFF.

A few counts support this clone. DNA of the CDR3: TGTGCCAGCAGCTCAGGTGGGGGCTACACCTTC. This codes for CASSSGGGYTF. The rearrangement links TRBV7-9 to TRBJ1-2, with D unclear. The CDR3 is made up of 11 amino acids. Per germline, CDR1 SEHNR and CDR2 FQNEAQ (reference sequence). The V end was cut by 4 bases, the J end by 8 bases, with 8 bases between.

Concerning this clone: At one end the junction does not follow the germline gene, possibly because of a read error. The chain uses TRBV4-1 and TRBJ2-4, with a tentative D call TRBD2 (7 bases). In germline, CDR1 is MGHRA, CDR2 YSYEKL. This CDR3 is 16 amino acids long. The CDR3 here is CASCQGGGDTKNIQYF. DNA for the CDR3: TGCGCCAGCTGCCAAGGGGGGGGAGATACCAAAAACATTCAGTACTTC.

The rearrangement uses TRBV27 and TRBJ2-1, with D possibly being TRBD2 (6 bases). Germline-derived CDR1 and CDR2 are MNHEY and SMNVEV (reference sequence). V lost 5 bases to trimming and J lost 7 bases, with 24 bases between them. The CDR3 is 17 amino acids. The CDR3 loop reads CASSTNQPGGVGNEQFF. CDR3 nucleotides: TGTGCCAGCAGTACTAACCAACCAGGCGGGGTCGGAAATGAGCAGTTCTTC.

CDR3 region: CASSQDPSGRYNEQFF. The CDR3, as DNA: TGCGCCAGCAGCCAAGACCCTAGCGGGAGATACAATGAGCAGTTCTTC. The chain has TRBV4-1 and TRBJ2-1; TRBD2 aligns across 10 bases. Germline CDR1 reads MGHRA; CDR2 reads YSYEKL. CDR3 length: 16 residues. J lost 4 bases, V lost 0 bases, and 3 bases had no gene match.

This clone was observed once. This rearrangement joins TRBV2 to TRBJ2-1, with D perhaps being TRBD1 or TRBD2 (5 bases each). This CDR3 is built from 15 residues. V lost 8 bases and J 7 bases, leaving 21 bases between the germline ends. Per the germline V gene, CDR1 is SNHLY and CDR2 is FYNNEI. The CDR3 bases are TGTGCCAGCGAGGACGTGGGGGAAGGTTTGAATGAGCAGTTCTTC. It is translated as CASEDVGEGLNEQFF.

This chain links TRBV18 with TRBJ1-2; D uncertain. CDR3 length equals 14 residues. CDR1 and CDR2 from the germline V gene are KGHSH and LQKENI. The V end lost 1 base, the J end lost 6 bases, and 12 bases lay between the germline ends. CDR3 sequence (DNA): TGTGCCAGCTCACCACGGGTCGAAGGAAATGGCTACACCTTC. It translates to CASSPRVEGNGYTF. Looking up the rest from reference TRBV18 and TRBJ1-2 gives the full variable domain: NAGVMQNPRHLVRRRGQEARLRCSPMKGHSHVYWYRQLPEEGLKFMVYLQKENIIDESGMPKERFSAEFPKEGPSILRIQQVVRGDSAAYFCASSPRVEGNGYTFGSGTRLTVV.

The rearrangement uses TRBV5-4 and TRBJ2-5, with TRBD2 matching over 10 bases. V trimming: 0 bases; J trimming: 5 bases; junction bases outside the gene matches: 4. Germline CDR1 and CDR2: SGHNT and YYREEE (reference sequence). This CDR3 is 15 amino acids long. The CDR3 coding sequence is TGTGCCAGCAGCTTGGTTCTAGCGGGAGATGAGACCCAGTACTTC. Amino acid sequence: CASSLVLAGDETQYF.